One sample yielded the 32 T cell receptor beta chains listed below, sequenced in a study of low-dose radiotherapy and immunotherapy resistance in tumors. TRAV and TRBV primers primed cDNA for both TCRalpha and TCRbeta. TCRs were put through approximately 20 PCR cycles of amplification with Phusion. A constant-region primer and the V-primer adapter served as the primer pair. In TCRdb, the reads were re-called with MiXCR into one record per CDR3 protein. The sample holds about 9,800 distinct CDR3 sequences, 42% seen once. The origin of the receptors is a human donor with advanced metastatic prostate, ovarian, gallbladder or colorectal cancer (not recorded which). This table probably holds off-target reads from a library built for another chain.

This clonotype was found a few times. V is TRBV20-1 and J is TRBJ2-7, with 11 bases lining up with TRBD2. Germline CDR1 reads DFQATT; CDR2 reads SNEGSKA (reference sequence). The V gene end was trimmed by 7 bases and the J gene end by 3 bases; junction bases not matched to a gene: 8. CDR3 length: 14 residues. DNA for the CDR3: TGCAGTGGAAGGAACGGACTAGCGGGCTACGAGCAGTACTTC. The encoded protein is CSGRNGLAGYEQYF.

In this sample, this clonotype turned up once. V and J are TRBV12-5 and TRBJ2-3; D unclear. Germline CDR1 reads LGHNT; CDR2 reads FRNRAP. The CDR3 is made up of 13 amino acids. V dropped 4 bases and J dropped 9 bases, with 14 bases sitting between them. CDR3 sequence: CASGSPGPGTQYF. As DNA, the CDR3 is TGTGCTAGTGGTTCCCCAGGCCCCGGAACGCAGTATTTT.

The J gene is TRBJ2-5, the V gene TRBV28; D is possibly TRBD2 (7 bases). Trimming left V 3 bases short and J 4 bases short, with 15 bases between. The germline V gene has CDR1 MDHEN and CDR2 SYDVKM. There are 15 residues in the CDR3. The CDR3 loop reads CASSLSTRGGETQYF. The CDR3 region has the DNA TGTGCCAGCAGTTTGTCTACTAGGGGGGGAGAGACCCAGTACTTC. Using reference TRBV28 and TRBJ2-5 for the parts outside the CDR3, the full variable domain is DVKVTQSSRYLVKRTGEKVFLECVQDMDHENMFWYRQDPGLGLRLIYFSYDVKMKEKGDIPEGYSVSREKKERFSLILESASTNQTSMYLCASSLSTRGGETQYFGPGTRLLVL.

CDR3 in amino acids: CAPSGGARTGELFF. The DNA for the CDR3 is TGTGCCCCCTCAGGGGGCGCAAGGACCGGGGAGCTGTTTTTT. The chain joins TRBV24-1 to TRBJ2-2, with 8 bases aligning to TRBD1. Germline values: CDR1 KGHDR, CDR2 SFDVKD. CDR3 length: 14 amino acids. V shed 12 bases and J 5 bases; nucleotides not matched to a gene: 10.

J is TRBJ1-6 and V is TRBV27, with 7 nucleotides matching TRBD1. The CDR3 totals 14 residues. The V gene end was trimmed by 8 bases and the J gene end by 7 bases; junction bases not matched to a gene: 8. CDR1 is MNHEY and CDR2 is SMNVEV in the germline V gene (reference sequence). Here the CDR3 DNA reads TGTGCCAGCCAGACAGGGAGAAAGAATTCACCCCTCCACTTT. It translates to CASQTGRKNSPLHF.

In its sample, this clonotype was seen a few times. The chain links TRBV7-8 to TRBJ2-1; 12 nucleotides align to TRBD2. V was clipped by 7 bases and J by 5 bases; unmatched bases: 9. From germline, CDR1 is SGHVS and CDR2 FQNEAQ. There are 16 residues in the CDR3. The DNA for the CDR3 is TGTGCCAGCAACGCGGGGACTAGCGGGTACGACAATGAGCAGTTCTTC. This translates into CASNAGTSGYDNEQFF.

The rearrangement uses TRBV5-4 and TRBJ2-1, with D uncertain. V lost 4 bases and J 7 bases, leaving 9 bases between the germline ends. This CDR3 is built from 12 residues. Looked up from germline, CDR1 is SGHNT and CDR2 is YYREEE (reference sequence). The CDR3 reads CASSPKKNEQFF. The CDR3 DNA is TGTGCCAGCAGCCCGAAAAAGAATGAGCAGTTCTTC.

This clonotype has just a few counts. The chain links TRBV5-1 to TRBJ2-7, with D possibly being TRBD1 (6 bases). The germline V gene has CDR1 SGHRS and CDR2 YFSETQ. There are 12 residues in the CDR3. Trimming cost V 4 bases and J 1 base, with 6 bases left between them. The CDR3 DNA is TGCGCCAGCAGCCAGGGGTCCTACGAGCAGTACTTC. Translation: CASSQGSYEQYF. Based on the CDR3 plus reference TRBV5-1 and TRBJ2-7, the full variable domain is KAGVTQTPRYLIKTRGQQVTLSCSPISGHRSVSWYQQTPGQGLQFLFEYFSETQRNKGNFPGRFSGRQFSNSRSEMNVSTLELGDSALYLCASSQGSYEQYFGPGTRLTVT.

This clonotype occurred a few times. This chain uses TRBV6-8 with TRBJ2-1; D may match TRBD1 or TRBD2 (5 bases each). CDR1 MNHGY and CDR2 SAAAGT come from the germline V gene. There are 11 residues in the CDR3. V shed 5 bases and J shed 9 bases, with 8 bases lying between them. CDR3 nucleotide sequence: TGTGCCAGCAGTCCGGGACGTGAGCAGTTCTTC. Translating gives CASSPGREQFF.

The chain combines TRBV2 with TRBJ2-1; 8 bases match TRBD2. V trimming: 7 bases; J trimming: 3 bases; junction bases outside the gene matches: 11. CDR1 SNHLY and CDR2 FYNNEI come from the germline V gene. This CDR3 is built from 16 residues. CDR3 coding DNA: TGTGCCAGCACAATTCGTCGGGCGGGAGGCTACAATGAGCAGTTCTTC. Its protein is CASTIRRAGGYNEQFF.

This clonotype was found a few times. The gene calls are TRBV19 and TRBJ1-1; TRBD1 might be the D (5 bases). Germline V gene sequence: CDR1 LNHDA, CDR2 SQIVND (reference sequence). V was shortened by 3 bases and J by 4 bases, with 15 bases between the two germline ends. The CDR3 is 15 residues long. Written as DNA, the CDR3 is TGTGCCAGTAGTATCCTCTGGGGTAGGGGCACTGAAGCTTTCTTT. It translates to CASSILWGRGTEAFF.

This clonotype was found a few times. V gene TRBV2 combines with J gene TRBJ2-2; 10 bases are a match to TRBD2. In germline, CDR1 is SNHLY, CDR2 FYNNEI. The J segment lost 6 bases and the V segment lost 6 bases, leaving 7 bases of the junction unmatched. This CDR3 is built from 15 residues. This CDR3 reads CASSTLAGVSGELFF. Here the CDR3 DNA reads TGTGCCAGCAGCACCCTAGCGGGAGTTTCCGGGGAGCTGTTTTTT. Drawing the rest from reference TRBV2 and TRBJ2-2, the complete variable domain is EPEVTQTPSHQVTQMGQEVILRCVPISNHLYFYWYRQILGQKVEFLVSFYNNEISEKSEIFDDQFSVERPDGSNFTLKIRSTKLEDSAMYFCASSTLAGVSGELFFGEGSRLTVL.

The chain is built from TRBV18 and TRBJ1-1, with D hard to call. The CDR3 loop spans 15 amino acids. The V end lost 2 bases, the J end lost 1 base, and 11 bases lay between the germline ends. Looked up from germline, CDR1 is KGHSH and CDR2 is LQKENI. As DNA, the CDR3 is TGTGCCAGCTCACCAGCGACTGGACCGAACACTGAAGCTTTCTTT. Translating it yields CASSPATGPNTEAFF.

This clonotype was found a few times. The chain links TRBV19 to TRBJ2-1; 7 bases agree with TRBD2. Germline lookup yields CDR1 LNHDA and CDR2 SQIVND (reference sequence). The V and J ends lost 9 bases and 2 bases, in that order; junction bases with no gene match: 7. The length of the CDR3 is 14 residues. The CDR3 sequence: CASGERDTYNEQFF. The CDR3 nucleotides read TGTGCCAGCGGCGAGCGGGATACCTACAATGAGCAGTTCTTC.

The chain combines TRBV19 with TRBJ2-7; maybe TRBD2 (5 bases). Germline V gene lookup returns CDR1 LNHDA and CDR2 SQIVND (reference sequence). V lost 3 bases and J 0 bases, leaving 6 bases between the germline ends. This CDR3 comprises 13 residues. The DNA for the CDR3 is TGTGCCAGTAGTATTACTAGCTCCTACGAGCAGTACTTC. Its protein product is CASSITSSYEQYF.

This clonotype was counted a few times. This chain connects TRBV6-6 to TRBJ2-4; 13 positions match TRBD2. In germline, CDR1 is MNHNY, CDR2 SVGAGI (reference sequence). J was trimmed by 6 bases and V by 0 bases; bases with no gene match: 11. The CDR3 has 19 residues. CDR3 sequence: CASSYSTSGGLGGGNIQYF. The CDR3 region has the DNA TGTGCCAGCAGTTACTCGACTAGCGGGGGGCTGGGGGGAGGAAACATTCAGTACTTC.

V gene TRBV4-2 combines with J gene TRBJ2-5, with D perhaps matching TRBD1 (6 bases). Trimming pared 4 bases from V and 5 bases from J, leaving 11 bases between. The CDR3 extends over 13 amino acids. Looked up from germline, CDR1 is LGHNA and CDR2 is YNFKEQ. CDR3 DNA: TGTGCCAGCAGCCTCCTTACAGGGGAGACCCAGTACTTC. Translated, it gives CASSLLTGETQYF.

The chain links TRBV29-1 to TRBJ2-5; 9 bases line up with TRBD1. V lost 7 bases and J lost 9; bases outside the gene matches: 9. CDR3 size: 12 residues. Germline V gene sequence: CDR1 SQVTM, CDR2 ANQGSEA. The CDR3 DNA sequence: TGCAGCGGACGGACAGGGGAGCTGGCCCAGTACTTC. This codes for CSGRTGELAQYF.

The genes are TRBV19 and TRBJ2-2, with TRBD2 matching over 8 bases. The CDR3 consists of 16 residues. Germline V CDR1 and CDR2: LNHDA, SQIVND (reference sequence). Germline trimming cut 4 bases from V and 6 bases from J; bases unmatched to any gene: 10. The CDR3: CASSRGSGSSPGELFF. CDR3 DNA sequence: TGTGCCAGTAGTAGGGGGAGCGGGAGTAGCCCCGGGGAGCTGTTTTTT. Drawing the rest from reference TRBV19 and TRBJ2-2, the complete variable domain is DGGITQSPKYLFRKEGQNVTLSCEQNLNHDAMYWYRQDPGQGLRLIYYSQIVNDFQKGDIAEGYSVSREKKESFPLTVTSAQKNPTAFYLCASSRGSGSSPGELFFGEGSRLTVL.

Within the sample, this clonotype is medium-sized (0.01 to 0.1%). The J gene is TRBJ2-1, the V gene TRBV11-2; the D gene is possibly TRBD1 (5 bases). Trimming removed 5 bases from V and 4 bases from J, with 15 bases in between. The CDR3 contains 15 residues. Germline assignment: CDR1 SGHAT and CDR2 FQNNGV. The CDR3 DNA sequence: TGTGCCAGCAGCCCCAGACAGAGTCCTTACAATGAGCAGTTCTTC. Its translation: CASSPRQSPYNEQFF.

V is TRBV19 and J is TRBJ2-1; TRBD2 is a possible D gene (5 bases). Germline CDR1 is LNHDA and CDR2 is SQIVND (reference sequence). V gave up 6 bases and J gave up 1 base, with 10 bases separating them. The CDR3 spans 14 residues. CDR3 DNA sequence: TGTGCCAGTAGAGTAGCGAGGTCCTACAATGAGCAGTTCTTC. Translated: CASRVARSYNEQFF.

This clonotype is medium-sized within its sample. The chain links TRBV2 to TRBJ2-5, with TRBD1 matching over 8 bases. Germline loops: CDR1 SNHLY, CDR2 FYNNEI. This CDR3 spans 16 amino acids. V lost 6 bases and J lost 7; bases outside the gene matches: 16. Here the CDR3 reads CASSEKGQALGGTQYF. The CDR3 nucleotides read TGTGCCAGCAGCGAGAAGGGACAGGCTCTAGGAGGGACCCAGTACTTC.

The J gene is TRBJ1-2, the V gene TRBV2; D is unresolved. V gave up 6 bases and J gave up 0 bases, with 8 bases separating them. Germline V gives CDR1 SNHLY, CDR2 FYNNEI. This CDR3 has 13 amino acids. CDR3 amino acids: CASSPDSNYGYTF. The CDR3 bases are TGTGCCAGCAGCCCGGATTCTAACTATGGCTACACCTTC.

This clonotype was seen only a few times. The rearrangement joins TRBV2 to TRBJ1-5; 9 bases agree with TRBD1. This CDR3 contains 14 residues. J lost 7 bases, V lost 6 bases, and 7 bases had no gene match. Germline values: CDR1 SNHLY, CDR2 FYNNEI. CDR3 in DNA: TGTGCCAGCAGCCCGGACAGGGGCGCCCAGCCCCAGCATTTT. Amino acids: CASSPDRGAQPQHF.

The CDR3 spells CASSRSTESTDTQYF. DNA for the CDR3: TGTGCCAGCAGCCGAAGCACGGAAAGCACAGATACGCAGTATTTT. This chain uses TRBV11-1 with TRBJ2-3; D is unclear. Trimming removed 5 bases at V and 0 bases at J, with 12 bases between. CDR1 is SGHAT and CDR2 is FQDESV in the germline V gene (reference sequence). CDR3 length: 15 residues.

This clonotype was counted between two and nine times. The gene calls are TRBV24-1 and TRBJ2-1, with D possibly TRBD2 on 5 matching bases. V was shortened by 4 bases and J by 5 bases, with 14 bases between the two germline ends. The CDR3 is made up of 15 amino acids. Germline loops: CDR1 KGHDR, CDR2 SFDVKD. DNA of the CDR3: TGTGCCACCAGTGACCCGTGGACGGGAAACAATGAGCAGTTCTTC. Translating it yields CATSDPWTGNNEQFF.

The chain recombines TRBV7-9 with TRBJ1-1; D is unresolved. There are 14 residues in the CDR3. V was clipped by 5 bases and J by 1 base, with 11 bases between them. Germline-derived CDR1 and CDR2 are SEHNR and FQNEAQ (reference sequence). The CDR3: CASSRDPRNTEAFF. The CDR3 bases are TGTGCCAGCAGCCGAGACCCTAGGAACACTGAAGCTTTCTTT.

The chain employs TRBV14 and TRBJ1-1, with D tentatively TRBD1 (6 bases). Germline-derived CDR1 and CDR2 are SGHDN and FVKESK. With 6 bases removed from V and 4 bases from J, the gap between germline ends came to 15 bases. The CDR3 contains 14 residues. CDR3 nucleotide sequence: TGTGCCAGCAGGCTGGGGGGCGCCGGCACTGAAGCTTTCTTT. This translates into CASRLGGAGTEAFF.

The rearrangement joins TRBV5-1 to TRBJ2-5; no clear D. The V end lost 2 bases, the J end lost 4 bases, and 12 bases lay between the germline ends. Germline CDR1 reads SGHRS; CDR2 reads YFSETQ. This CDR3 comprises 14 residues. The CDR3 nucleotides read TGCGCCAGCAGCTTCCGCCGGGTGGGAGAGACCCAGTACTTC. Translation gives CASSFRRVGETQYF.

This chain connects TRBV5-1 to TRBJ1-2; D is possibly TRBD1 (6 bases). Deletions cut 2 bases from V and 5 bases from J, with 13 bases between. The CDR3 runs to 14 residues. Germline V gene sequence: CDR1 SGHRS, CDR2 YFSETQ. The CDR3 coding sequence is TGCGCCAGCAGCTTATCAGAAGGGGGGTATGGCTACACCTTC. Protein sequence: CASSLSEGGYGYTF.

This clonotype has a handful of counts. The chain uses TRBV20-1 and TRBJ1-2; D gene uncertain. CDR1 is DFQATT and CDR2 is SNEGSKA in the germline V gene (reference sequence). This CDR3 contains 11 residues. Trimming took 6 bases from V and 7 from J, leaving 12 bases between them. The CDR3 DNA reads as TGCAGTGCCGAGCGGGGTTCTGGCTACACCTTC. Translation gives CSAERGSGYTF.

This chain links TRBV7-9 with TRBJ1-5, with unresolved D. The CDR3 consists of 14 residues. Germline loops: CDR1 SEHNR, CDR2 FQNEAQ (reference sequence). V was shortened by 1 base and J by 6 bases, with 10 bases between the two germline ends. The CDR3 here is CASSLEVYGQPQHF. As DNA, the CDR3 is TGTGCCAGCAGCTTAGAGGTATATGGTCAGCCCCAGCATTTT.